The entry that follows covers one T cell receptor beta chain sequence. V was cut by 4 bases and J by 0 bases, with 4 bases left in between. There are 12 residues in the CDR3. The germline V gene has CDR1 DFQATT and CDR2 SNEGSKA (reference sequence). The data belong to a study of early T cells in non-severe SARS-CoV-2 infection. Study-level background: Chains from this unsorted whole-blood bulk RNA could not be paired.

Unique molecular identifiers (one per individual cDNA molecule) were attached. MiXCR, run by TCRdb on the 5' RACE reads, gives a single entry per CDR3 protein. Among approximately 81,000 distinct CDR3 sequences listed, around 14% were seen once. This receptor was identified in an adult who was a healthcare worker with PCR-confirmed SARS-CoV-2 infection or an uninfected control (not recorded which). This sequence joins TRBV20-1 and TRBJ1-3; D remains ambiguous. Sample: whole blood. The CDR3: CSAIGSGNTIYF. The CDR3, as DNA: TGCAGTGCTATCGGCTCTGGAAACACCATATATTTT.